This entry lists 5 T cell receptor beta chains sequenced from one sample in a study of multiple sclerosis patients with progressive multifocal leukoencephalopathy. The time point is: time of PML onset. The repertoire was sequenced with immunoSEQ multiplex PCR; TCRdb's copy has only in-frame clones and lacks some. The sample records roughly 32,000 clones, about nine tenths being singletons. Sample: PBMCs, taken from a patient treated with natalizumab. Receptors originate from a woman aged 40 to 50 with progressive multifocal leukoencephalopathy.

The genes are TRBV18 and TRBJ2-7; D possibly uses TRBD1 or TRBD2 (5 bases each). This CDR3 region has 15 residues. Germline assignment: CDR1 KGHSH and CDR2 LQKENI. The V gene lost 4 bases and the J gene lost 3 bases, with 16 bases spanning the gap. The CDR3 DNA reads TGTGCCAGCTCACTTCCGGGACGGGGAATCTACGAGCAGTACTTC. Protein sequence: CASSLPGRGIYEQYF.

The chain employs TRBV5-5 and TRBJ1-5; possibly TRBD1 for D (5 bases). Germline CDR1 SGHKS, CDR2 YYEKEE (reference sequence). The CDR3 extends over 17 amino acids. Trimming took 0 bases from V and 0 from J, leaving 13 bases between them. The CDR3 here is CASSLAYTQGSNQPQHF. CDR3 bases: TGTGCCAGCAGCTTGGCCTACACCCAGGGTAGCAATCAGCCCCAGCATTTT.

This chain connects TRBV5-4 to TRBJ1-1; TRBD1 is a possible D gene (5 bases). The CDR3 has 15 amino acids. Germline V CDR1 and CDR2: SGHNT, YYREEE (reference sequence). V was clipped by 5 bases and J by 4 bases, with 18 bases between them. Here the CDR3 reads CASRTDQGVGTEAFF. In nucleotides, the CDR3 is TGTGCCAGCAGAACGGACCAGGGAGTGGGCACTGAAGCTTTCTTT.

This chain links TRBV5-1 with TRBJ2-3, with 7 bases aligning to TRBD1. There are 14 residues in the CDR3. Germline V CDR1 and CDR2: SGHRS, YFSETQ. V dropped 6 bases and J dropped 1; count of bases not matched to a gene: 5. The CDR3 DNA follows: TGCGCCAGCAATACTCAGGGGGGCACAGATACGCAGTATTTT. Translated, it gives CASNTQGGTDTQYF.

The V gene is TRBV15, the J gene TRBJ1-1; no clear D gene. V lost 5 bases and J 1 base, leaving 11 bases between the germline ends. The CDR3 runs 14 residues. From germline, CDR1 is LNHNV and CDR2 YYDKDF (reference sequence). CDR3: CATSVTRTNTEAFF. In DNA form, the CDR3 reads TGTGCCACCAGCGTTACTCGGACGAACACTGAAGCTTTCTTT.